A selection of T cell receptor beta chains follows, all from one sample in a study of cytomegalovirus exposure and HLA in healthy donors. Profiled with immunoSEQ multiplex PCR; TCRdb holds only in-frame clones, not every one. The sample shows about 190,000 clones, 60% to 85% of them seen only once. The sample consisted of PBMCs. Receptor source: a woman aged 18-35 years in good health and CMV-seronegative. Both conserved end residues are part of each CDR3. A D gene is named only where the DNA matches it firmly. For some rows the clone size is stated as once, few or many, or as a class when expanded; others skip it.

TGCAGCGTTGCGAGGATGCAAGGGGAGCCCCAGCATTTT	CSVARMQGEPQHF	NA	TRBV29-1	TRBJ1-5	NA
TGTGCCAGCAGCTTGGGAGGTCAGTCCTACGAGCAGTACTTC	CASSLGGQSYEQYF	NA	TRBV5-6	TRBJ2-7	NA
TGCGCCAGCACTAGAGGGGGCTTTTGTCGCAATCAGCCCCAGCATTTT	CASTRGGFCRNQPQHF	TRBD1	TRBV10-1	TRBJ1-5	NA
TGCAGCGTTACGGACAGGGGGCCGATGGTTGAAAAACTGTTTTTT	CSVTDRGPMVEKLFF	TRBD1	TRBV29-1	TRBJ1-4	NA
TGTGCCAGTAGTATGGCGGGGGCCCTCATGAACACTGAAGCTTTCTTT	CASSMAGALMNTEAFF	NA	TRBV19	TRBJ1-1	NA
TGTGCCAGCAGCGTACCGGCTAGCGGGGGCTCCTACAATGAGCAGTTCTTC	CASSVPASGGSYNEQFF	TRBD2	TRBV9	TRBJ2-1	NA
TGTGCCAGCAGCCTGACAGAGAACACTGAAGCTTTCTTT	CASSLTENTEAFF	NA	TRBV9	TRBJ1-1	NA
TGCGCCAGCAGCCAAGGGTTTGTACGGGAGGGTGAGCAGTTCTTC	CASSQGFVREGEQFF	TRBD2	TRBV4-1	TRBJ2-1	few
TGTGCCAGCAGAGGACAGGGGGGAGATCAGCCCCAGCATTTT	CASRGQGGDQPQHF	TRBD1	TRBV6-5	TRBJ1-5	NA
TGTGCCAGCAGCTTCGGGGGTTTGAACACTGAAGCTTTCTTT	CASSFGGLNTEAFF	NA	TRBV7-2	TRBJ1-1	NA
TGTGCCAGCAGCTTGGGAGCGGGGGGTCCCGTGGATACGCAGTATTTT	CASSLGAGGPVDTQYF	TRBD2	TRBV5-4	TRBJ2-3	NA
TGCGCCAGCAGCTTGGGGGGCGGGGACTCAGATACGCAGTATTTT	CASSLGGGDSDTQYF	NA	TRBV5-1	TRBJ2-3	NA
TGCAGTGCTAGAGACCCACTCTACACCTTC	CSARDPLYTF	NA	TRBV20-1	TRBJ1-2	once
TGTGCCAGCAGTTACTCTGCAGGACTAGTATCACTTGAGCAGTACTTC	CASSYSAGLVSLEQYF	TRBD2	TRBV6-6	TRBJ2-7	once
TGTGCCAGTAGTATCCAACGGGGACCGCGGGGCACCATATATTTT	CASSIQRGPRGTIYF	NA	TRBV19	TRBJ1-3	NA
TGCGCCAGCAGCATAGTCCCGGGGTACGAGCAGTACTTC	CASSIVPGYEQYF	NA	TRBV5-1	TRBJ2-7	NA
TGCGCCAGCAGCTTCCCACAGGGCGCGGGCACTGAAGCTTTCTTT	CASSFPQGAGTEAFF	NA	TRBV5-1	TRBJ1-1	NA
TGTGCCAGCAGCTTGGACAAAGCCTACGAGCAGTACTTC	CASSLDKAYEQYF	NA	TRBV7-8	TRBJ2-7	NA
TGCGCCAGCAGCTTGTCCCAGGTCCACGAGCAGTACTTC	CASSLSQVHEQYF	NA	TRBV5-1	TRBJ2-7	NA
TGTGCCAGCAGACGTTCAACTACCGGGGAGCTGTTTTTT	CASRRSTTGELFF	NA	TRBV7-7	TRBJ2-2	NA
TGCAGCGTTGAAGATGTTACGCGGGGCTCTATCGGGAATGAGCAGTTCTTC	CSVEDVTRGSIGNEQFF	NA	TRBV29-1	TRBJ2-1	NA
TGCGCCAGCAGCCAAGCACGACCGGGACAGGGGGCGCGAGAACTGTTTTTT	CASSQARPGQGARELFF	TRBD1	TRBV4-3	TRBJ1-4	NA
TGTGCCAGCAGCTTGGCTAGCGGGGGGTGGACAGATACGCAGTATTTT	CASSLASGGWTDTQYF	TRBD2	TRBV7-8	TRBJ2-3	NA
TGTGCCAGCAGCTTAAATGGACTGGATGGCTCACCCCTCCACTTT	CASSLNGLDGSPLHF	NA	TRBV7-3	TRBJ1-6	once
TGTGCCAGCAGCTTGGAAAGGGGTAACTATGGCTACACCTTC	CASSLERGNYGYTF	NA	TRBV7-2	TRBJ1-2	NA
TGTGCCAGCAGCTCCTCAGCGGGCTCCTACGAGCAGTACTTC	CASSSSAGSYEQYF	NA	TRBV7-2	TRBJ2-7	NA